This passage covers 18 T cell receptor beta chains from one sample sequenced in a study of CD8+ T cells in alopecia areata. RNA extraction and reverse transcription yielded cDNA as sequencing template. Clones were read by immunoSEQ multiplex PCR, and TCRdb kept only the in-frame ones, dropping some. The table has some 180,000 clones, approximately 49% seen once. Treatment indicated: oral pan-JAK inhibitor, 5-10 mg twice daily. The sequencing here drew on CD8+ T cells sorted from blood, taken around week 54, from a patient treated with tofacitinib. The receptor source for this set is a human donor with alopecia areata.

J is TRBJ2-5 and V is TRBV5-6, with a possible D match to TRBD2 (6 bases). Germline CDR1 is SGHDT and CDR2 is YYEEEE. V gave up 4 bases and J gave up 3 bases, with 10 bases separating them. This CDR3 region has 13 residues. The CDR3 region has the DNA TGTGCCAGCAGCGCGGGACCCGAAGAGACCCAGTACTTC. As protein: CASSAGPEETQYF.

V gene TRBV6-5 combines with J gene TRBJ1-4, with D tentatively TRBD1 (5 bases). This CDR3 comprises 14 residues. Germline CDR1 and CDR2: MNHEY and SVGAGI. V shed 0 bases and J shed 7 bases, with 9 bases lying between them. The CDR3 loop is CASSYSGEGEKLFF. The DNA of the CDR3 is TGTGCCAGCAGTTACTCAGGGGAAGGTGAAAAACTGTTTTTT.

This chain links TRBV5-6 with TRBJ2-2; D uncertain. Between the trimmed V and J ends, which lost 4 bases and 7 bases, there was a span of 5 bases. Per the germline V gene, CDR1 is SGHDT and CDR2 is YYEEEE. This CDR3 comprises 11 residues. The CDR3 DNA reads as TGTGCCAGCAGCGTCAGCGGGGAGCTGTTTTTT. It specifies CASSVSGELFF.

The CDR3, as DNA: TGTGCCACCAGCAGAGATTCTCCGCGACAGTACAATGAAAAACTGTTTTTT. Translated, it gives CATSRDSPRQYNEKLFF. The chain links TRBV15 to TRBJ1-4, with D maybe TRBD1 (5 bases). V lost 0 bases, J lost 5 bases, and 16 bases lay in between. CDR1 and CDR2 (germline): LNHNV, YYDKDF (reference sequence). The CDR3 runs 17 residues.

The rearrangement joins TRBV27 to TRBJ1-5; D perhaps matches TRBD1 (6 bases). The CDR3 length is 14 residues. V was pared by 2 bases and J by 7 bases, with 12 bases between. CDR1 and CDR2 from the germline V gene are MNHEY and SMNVEV (reference sequence). The CDR3 spells CASSLQTGIQPQHF. The CDR3 bases are TGTGCCAGCAGTTTACAAACAGGGATACAGCCCCAGCATTTT.

This chain joins TRBV5-1 and TRBJ2-2; maybe TRBD1 (6 bases). With 1 base removed from V and 5 bases from J, the gap between germline ends came to 12 bases. This CDR3 spans 15 amino acids. Germline values: CDR1 SGHRS, CDR2 YFSETQ. The CDR3 region is CASSLYRVVTGELFF. CDR3 in DNA: TGCGCCAGCAGCTTGTACAGGGTTGTAACCGGGGAGCTGTTTTTT.

This clone was detected only a few times. Here the CDR3 DNA reads TGTGCCAGCAGCCCTGGACCGAGTTCGCAGTATTTT. Protein: CASSPGPSSQYF. The chain is built from TRBV5-6 and TRBJ2-3; D unresolved. The germline gives CDR1 SGHDT, CDR2 YYEEEE. This CDR3 is 12 amino acids long. Trimming removed 4 bases at V and 10 bases at J, with 13 bases between.

The chain couples TRBV19 to TRBJ1-5; a weak D match, TRBD1 (6 bases). The CDR3 length is 14 residues. Looked up from germline, CDR1 is LNHDA and CDR2 is SQIVND (reference sequence). V shed 6 bases and J shed 4 bases, with 13 bases lying between them. CDR3 sequence: CASRTRDMNQPQHF. CDR3 nucleotides: TGTGCCAGTAGGACCCGGGACATGAATCAGCCCCAGCATTTT.

Worth noting for this clone: A much larger clone lies a single base off, so this may be a read error. Other DNA sequences in this specimen translate into the identical CDR3. The chain is built from TRBV2 and TRBJ2-7; D gene unclear. CDR1 is SNHLY, CDR2 FYNNEI, per germline. The V end lost 5 bases, the J end lost 3 bases, and 2 bases lay between the germline ends. The CDR3 sequence is 10 residues long. DNA of the CDR3: TGTGCCAGCAGTAACTACGAGCAGTACTTC. It specifies CASSNYEQYF.

This clone was seen a few times. The chain employs TRBV4-2 and TRBJ1-6; 8 nucleotides align to TRBD1. The germline V gene has CDR1 LGHNA and CDR2 YNFKEQ. The CDR3 totals 18 residues. The V and J ends lost 5 bases and 0 bases, in that order; junction bases with no gene match: 9. The CDR3 region has the DNA TGTGCCAGCAGCTACGGGACAGGCGAGAGCTCCTATAATTCACCCCTCCACTTT. Protein: CASSYGTGESSYNSPLHF.

The rearrangement links TRBV5-6 to TRBJ2-4, with 9 bases that match TRBD1. Germline V gene data show CDR1 as SGHDT and CDR2 as YYEEEE. This CDR3 is built from 13 residues. The V segment lost 5 bases and the J segment 8 bases; nucleotides outside the gene matches: 5. The CDR3 bases are TGTGCCAGCAGAGGGGACAGGGAAGACATTCAGTACTTC. It yields the protein CASRGDREDIQYF. Looking up the rest from reference TRBV5-6 and TRBJ2-4 gives the full variable domain: DAGVTQSPTHLIKTRGQQVTLRCSPKSGHDTVSWYQQALGQGPQFIFQYYEEEERQRGNFPDRFSGHQFPNYSSELNVNALLLGDSALYLCASRGDREDIQYFGAGTRLSVL.

This clone came up a few times. The rearrangement links TRBV23-1 to TRBJ1-5, with TRBD1 identical over 7 bases. TRBV23-1 qualifies as an ORF whose function is uncertain. The V segment lost 3 bases and the J segment 2 bases; nucleotides outside the gene matches: 7. The CDR3 sequence is 16 residues long. In DNA form, the CDR3 reads TGCGCCAGCAGTCATGGGGACAGCTGGGGCAATCAGCCCCAGCATTTT. It specifies CASSHGDSWGNQPQHF.

The V and J genes are TRBV7-9 and TRBJ2-7, with TRBD1 identical over 7 bases. The V and J ends lost 4 bases and 5 bases, in that order; junction bases with no gene match: 14. Germline lookup yields CDR1 SEHNR and CDR2 FQNEAQ (reference sequence). CDR3 length: 16 amino acids. The CDR3 reads CASSSFDRENRNEQYF. DNA for the CDR3: TGTGCCAGCAGCTCTTTCGACAGGGAAAATCGAAACGAGCAGTACTTC.

This chain's CDR3 is CASSLVGGLSYEQYF. As DNA, the CDR3 is TGTGCCAGCAGCTTGGTAGGGGGACTCTCCTACGAGCAGTACTTC. The chain is built from TRBV5-6 and TRBJ2-7, with D perhaps given as TRBD1 or TRBD2 (6 bases each). This CDR3 is built from 15 residues. Trimming removed 0 bases from V and 0 bases from J, with 10 bases in between. Germline CDR1 reads SGHDT; CDR2 reads YYEEEE.

V gene TRBV7-2 combines with J gene TRBJ2-3; D may correspond to TRBD1 or TRBD2 (5 bases each). Trimming shortened V by 5 bases and J by 4 bases, and 13 bases separated the two germline ends. Germline-derived CDR1 and CDR2 are SGHTA and FQGNSA. The CDR3 consists of 14 residues. CDR3 nucleotides: TGTGCCAGCAGCCCCCCGGGGCACCCAGATACGCAGTATTTT. This encodes CASSPPGHPDTQYF.

The chain couples TRBV27 to TRBJ2-2; 8 positions match TRBD1. The length of the CDR3 is 16 residues. The germline CDR1 and CDR2 sequences are MNHEY and SMNVEV (reference sequence). Trimming removed 8 bases from V and 2 bases from J; junction bases left unmatched: 10. CDR3 in amino acids: CASHPLGQGNTGELFF. CDR3 sequence (DNA): TGTGCCAGCCATCCCCTCGGACAGGGCAACACCGGGGAGCTGTTTTTT.

The chain has TRBV5-1 and TRBJ2-7, with TRBD1 as a possible D gene (6 bases). CDR1 and CDR2 (germline): SGHRS, YFSETQ. This CDR3 region has 14 residues. Trimming left V 4 bases short and J 5 bases short, with 16 bases between. The CDR3 sequence: CASSLGTFNHEQYF. CDR3 nucleotides: TGCGCCAGCAGCCTTGGGACATTTAACCACGAGCAGTACTTC.

This clone has a handful of counts. The rearrangement links TRBV27 to TRBJ1-2, with 7 positions matching TRBD1. The CDR3 contains 11 residues. Looked up from germline, CDR1 is MNHEY and CDR2 is SMNVEV (reference sequence). With V trimmed by 10 bases and J by 6 bases, 5 bases remained unmatched. The CDR3 protein is CATLTGNGYTF. The CDR3 coding sequence is TGTGCCACCTTGACAGGGAATGGCTACACCTTC.